What follows describes a single TCR beta chain. Its binding antigen is unknown. No much larger clone is present one base from it, and per-base qualities are unavailable. Peripheral blood CD8+ and CD4+ T cells from healthy donors, Susac syndrome patients and multiple sclerosis patients were profiled using high-throughput TCR beta sequencing. Healthy donors were included as age- and sex-matched controls. Bulk CD8+ and CD4+ T cells were purified by magnetic negative isolation, whereas CD8+ TEMRA cells were enriched by FACS. Blood was collected in EDTA tubes and processed within 24 hours, with PBMCs isolated through density gradient centrifugation. PBMCs intended for TCR sequencing were frozen in liquid nitrogen and were later thawed in a 37 degrees C water bath. The sorted or isolated CD4+, CD8+ and CD8+ TEMRA cells had a purity of 90% or higher. This specimen comes from a study of CD8 T cells in Susac syndrome (dated by TCRdb to the late 2010s). Study-wide context: Repertoire sequencing was used to test whether CD8+ T cell activation and differentiation in Susac syndrome was antigen driven.

Including the terminal cysteine and phenylalanine, the CDR3 comprises 15 residues. Here the CDR3 DNA is all that survives: 45 bases in frame from base 1. CDR1 and CDR2 (SGHDT, YYEEEE) derive from the germline V gene. The trim is 0 bases for V and 9 bases for J, with a gap of 13 bases between the germline ends. Broader findings and caveats from the paper: The study acknowledged that relatively few individuals were included in the TCR sequencing and HLA analysis.

RNA was extracted using the RNeasy kit, and about 0.45 to 1 ug of the RNA was reverse transcribed with random hexamers. TCR beta CDR3 regions were amplified with the immunoSEQ multiplex PCR assay covering 54 Vbeta and 13 Jbeta segments. PCR amplification bias was corrected using a synthetic template baseline for primer optimization and computational correction. The study's processing was this. Only productive sequences were kept, with reads annotated to V, D and J genes according to IMGT and analyzed in immunoSEQ Analyzer. To calculate clonality, Shannon entropy was normalized by log2 of the number of productive unique sequences and then subtracted from one. Public and private clones were assessed among the 100 most prevalent clones of each patient and control. A clone was defined as Susac-specific if it was absent from the healthy and MS cohorts, from some 1,100 published viral clones and from other ImmuneACCESS disease sequences. Using fastp at Q25 and MiXCR, TCRdb reprocessed the public reads and kept productive beta chains. Entries are consolidated by CDR3 protein sequence, retaining the most common genes and DNA. The V and J calls follow TCRdb's processing rather than the paper's. Present in this sample are roughly 160,000 distinct CDR3 sequences, 90% to 95% of which were seen just once. The ten largest clones take up around 0.14% of the sample.

Sequencing input: CD4+ T cells from PBMCs. Recombination linked TRBV5-6 to TRBJ1-6; a tentative D match to TRBD1 spans 5 bases. The receptor's source is a human donor in good health. The DNA sequence follows: TGTGCCAGCAGCTTGGCGGGGCAGGACCCTTCACCCCTCCACTTT. This codes for CASSLAGQDPSPLHF.